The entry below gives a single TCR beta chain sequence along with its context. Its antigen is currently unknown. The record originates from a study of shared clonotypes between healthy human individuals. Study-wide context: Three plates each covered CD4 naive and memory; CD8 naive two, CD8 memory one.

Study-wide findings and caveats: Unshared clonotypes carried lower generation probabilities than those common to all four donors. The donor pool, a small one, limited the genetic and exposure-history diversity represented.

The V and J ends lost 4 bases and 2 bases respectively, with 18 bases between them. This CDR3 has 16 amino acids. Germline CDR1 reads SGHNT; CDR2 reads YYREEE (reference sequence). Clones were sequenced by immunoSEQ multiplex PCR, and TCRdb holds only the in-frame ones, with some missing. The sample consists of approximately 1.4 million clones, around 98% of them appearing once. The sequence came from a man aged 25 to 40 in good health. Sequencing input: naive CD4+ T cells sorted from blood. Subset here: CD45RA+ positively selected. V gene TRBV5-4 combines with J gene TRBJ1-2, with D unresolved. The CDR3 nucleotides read TGTGCCAGCAGCCGCAACAGTGGCAGCGTAAACTATGGCTACACCTTC. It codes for CASSRNSGSVNYGYTF.